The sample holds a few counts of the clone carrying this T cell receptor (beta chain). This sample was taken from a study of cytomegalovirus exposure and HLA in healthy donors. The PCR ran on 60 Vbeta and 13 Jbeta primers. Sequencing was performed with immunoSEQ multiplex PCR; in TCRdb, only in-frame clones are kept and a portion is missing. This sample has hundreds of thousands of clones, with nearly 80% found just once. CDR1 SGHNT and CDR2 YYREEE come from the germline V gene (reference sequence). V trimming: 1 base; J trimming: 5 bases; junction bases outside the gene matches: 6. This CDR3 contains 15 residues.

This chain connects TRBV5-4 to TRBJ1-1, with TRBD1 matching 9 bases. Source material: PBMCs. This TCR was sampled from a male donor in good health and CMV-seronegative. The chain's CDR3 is CASSLITGGRTEAFF. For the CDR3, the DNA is TGTGCCAGCAGCTTGATTACAGGGGGCAGAACTGAAGCTTTCTTT.